Detailed here is one TCR beta chain. Assay used: immunoSEQ multiplex PCR; TCRdb lists only in-frame clones, some missing. The profile shows about 270,000 clones, roughly nine tenths of them singletons. This entry comes from a study of blood T cell repertoires in COVID-19. In the study overall: From T cells, B-cell-depleted T cells, or PBMCs came the material, which was cDNA or gDNA.

The cohort comprised adults aged 18 to 89 years residing in some 24 US areas. The V end was cut by 1 base, the J end by 3 bases, with 7 bases between. CDR1 and CDR2 from the germline V gene are SQVTM and ANQGSEA. The CDR3 totals 13 residues. V usage is TRBV29-1 and J usage is TRBJ1-5; possibly TRBD1 for D (5 bases). The sequenced sample was PBMCs or T cells enriched from blood (not recorded which). The sequence was obtained from an older woman who had recovered from COVID-19. The DNA for the CDR3 is TGCAGCGTTGAAGCAGGGATCAATCAGCCCCAGCATTTT. It encodes CSVEAGINQPQHF.